This TCR beta chain stems from a study of T cell repertoires in cytomegalovirus infection. This clonotype was picked up a small number of times. Its specificity is unknown. TCRdb re-called the reads through MiXCR, storing one row per CDR3 protein. This sample has 300,000 to 400,000 distinct CDR3 sequences, with just under 25% found just once. Trimming took 4 bases from V and 2 from J; bases not matched to a gene: 6. Germline V gives CDR1 SGHKS, CDR2 YYEKEE (reference sequence). CDR3 length equals 15 residues. The chain is built from TRBV5-5 and TRBJ2-1; 7 nucleotides match TRBD2. This TCR came from a human donor in good health (CMV status not recorded). Some clones in this sample may be carry-over from other donors' samples. Source: cultured PBMCs, taken from culture after CMV antigen stimulation. The CDR3 bases are TGTGCCAGCAGCCATGCTAGCGGAACCTACAATGAGCAGTTCTTC. Translated, it gives CASSHASGTYNEQFF.